This entry concerns a single TCR beta chain. Seattle patients were enrolled during active infection and followed longitudinally. There are 13 residues in the CDR3. The V and J ends lost 4 bases and 3 bases respectively, with 9 bases between them. The V gene's germline CDR1 is MGHRA and CDR2 YSYEKL. Some clones are missing from TCRdb's copy, which holds only in-frame ones; the method was immunoSEQ multiplex PCR. The sample comprises hundreds of thousands of clones, around nine tenths of which are singletons, and 7.3% rests with the top ten. The data were obtained in a study of blood T cell repertoires in COVID-19. Study as a whole: The cDNA or gDNA used as material had been derived from T cells, B-cell-depleted T cells, or PBMCs.

The genes are TRBV4-1 and TRBJ2-5; no firm D call. The receptor was isolated from a woman in her seventies with COVID-19, enrolled during active disease. The sample taken for sequencing was peripheral blood. The DNA of the CDR3 is TGCGCCAGCAGCCTCGGTTTGGAAGAGACCCAGTACTTC. Translation gives CASSLGLEETQYF.